This TCR beta chain derives from a study of tumor-infiltrating lymphocytes in localized non-small cell lung cancer. CDR1 and CDR2 (germline): LNHDA, SQIVND (reference sequence). V was shortened by 6 bases and J by 0 bases, with 12 bases between the two germline ends. The CDR3 covers 15 residues. Here immunoSEQ multiplex PCR was the method, and the copy in TCRdb shows in-frame clones only, minus some. The table includes 20,000 to 25,000 clones, more than 75% detected once. Sequencing was performed on lung tumor tissue. This chain joins TRBV19 and TRBJ2-1; D is possibly TRBD2 (5 bases). This receptor was taken from a human donor with non-small cell lung cancer. The CDR3 sequence: CASSPKDSSYNEQFF. CDR3 nucleotides: TGTGCCAGTAGCCCGAAGGACTCCTCCTACAATGAGCAGTTCTTC.